This T cell receptor beta chain emerged from a study of blood T cell repertoires in COVID-19. The wider study: From T cells, B-cell-depleted T cells, or PBMCs came the material, which was cDNA or gDNA.

Seattle patients were enrolled while actively infected and followed longitudinally. Data came from immunoSEQ multiplex PCR; TCRdb stores just in-frame clones and leaves some out. Of 150,000 to 200,000 clones in the sample, 84% were seen once. The sample taken for sequencing was peripheral blood. The TCR originated in a woman of 80 years or more with COVID-19, enrolled during active disease.

The CDR3 nucleotides are TGTGCCAGCAGGGGCAGCCCTAATGAAAAACTGTTTTTT. Amino acids: CASRGSPNEKLFF. The V and J genes are TRBV6-6 and TRBJ1-4; D is undetermined. In germline, CDR1 is MNHNY, CDR2 SVGAGI (reference sequence). The CDR3 runs 13 residues. The germline V and J ends were trimmed by 6 bases and 3 bases, with 8 bases remaining between them.